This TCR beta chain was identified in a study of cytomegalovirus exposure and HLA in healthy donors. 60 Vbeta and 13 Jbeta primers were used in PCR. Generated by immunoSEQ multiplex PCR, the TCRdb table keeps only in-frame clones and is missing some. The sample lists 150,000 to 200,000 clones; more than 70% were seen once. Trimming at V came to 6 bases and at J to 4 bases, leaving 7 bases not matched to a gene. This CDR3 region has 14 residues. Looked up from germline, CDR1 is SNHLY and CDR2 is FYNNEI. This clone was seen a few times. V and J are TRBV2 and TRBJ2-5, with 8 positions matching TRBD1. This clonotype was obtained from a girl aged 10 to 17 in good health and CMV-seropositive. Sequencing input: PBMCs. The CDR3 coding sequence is TGTGCCAGCAGAAGAGGGACAGGTGGAGAGACCCAGTACTTC. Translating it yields CASRRGTGGETQYF.